The entry below gives a single T cell receptor (beta chain) sequence along with its context. Method: immunoSEQ multiplex PCR; TCRdb's copy keeps in-frame clones and lacks some. The sample lists approximately 84,000 clones; 86% were seen once. The sample is drawn from a study of cytotoxic CD8 clonotypes in ibrutinib-treated CLL. The TCR sequence derives from a human donor with chronic lymphocytic leukemia. The starting material was PBMCs, obtained before ibrutinib treatment.

CDR3 bases: TGTGCCAGCAGCTTAAGAGGAACCAAAAACATTCAGTACTTC. Translation: CASSLRGTKNIQYF. The chain uses TRBV11-1 and TRBJ2-4; unclear D gene. The CDR3 is 14 residues long. Trimming took off 2 bases at V and 2 bases at J, with 7 bases between the two ends. CDR1 is SGHAT, CDR2 FQDESV, per germline (reference sequence). The full variable domain, with the rest looked up from reference TRBV11-1 and TRBJ2-4, is EAEVAQSPRYKITEKSQAVAFWCDPISGHATLYWYRQILGQGPELLVQFQDESVVDDSQLPKDRFSAERLKGVDSTLKIQPAELGDSAMYLCASSLRGTKNIQYFGAGTRLSVL.